The clone carrying this T cell receptor (beta chain) was seen once. The target antigen is unknown. PCR used 60 Vbeta primers and 13 Jbeta primers. Produced via immunoSEQ multiplex PCR; TCRdb's table is partial and in-frame only. The sample yields fewer than 200,000 clones, roughly four fifths seen once. This sample is part of a study of cytomegalovirus exposure and HLA in healthy donors. Whole-study context: Ancestry clustering placed roughly four fifths of roughly 400 genotyped donors in the Caucasian-associated cluster.

Regarding the study as a whole: Immune exposure information available was restricted to CMV serostatus.

The clonotype was recovered from a woman in her thirties in good health and CMV-seronegative. Sample: PBMCs.

CDR3: CASSLEGGGGQGAYEQYF. CDR3 DNA: TGTGCCAGCAGCTTAGAGGGGGGCGGGGGACAGGGGGCCTACGAGCAGTACTTC. This chain uses TRBV7-8 with TRBJ2-7, with 11 bases lining up with TRBD1. Germline V gene data show CDR1 as SGHVS and CDR2 as FQNEAQ. The CDR3 is made up of 18 amino acids. V lost 1 base and J lost 2; bases outside the gene matches: 10.